Listed below are T cell receptor beta chains from one sample, sequenced in a study of OX40 agonist ivuxolimab in advanced cancers. Produced via immunoSEQ multiplex PCR; TCRdb's table is partial and in-frame only. The profile covers roughly 70,000 clones, with roughly 88% appearing a single time and 0.45% to 0.6% taken by the ten largest. This material consisted of CD4+ or CD8+ T cells sorted from blood, taken in a trial of the OX40 agonist ivuxolimab. The receptors derive from an adult with an advanced solid tumor such as melanoma, head and neck, liver or kidney cancer. Both conserved end residues are part of each CDR3.

v_call cdr3_aa
TRBV28 CASSLGQGGRNTEAFF
TRBV6-1 CASSNRQGNTIYF
TRBV7-6 CASSLTETQYF
TRBV29-1 CSVTSGGWLF
TRBV4-3 CASSQDNSLAKNIQYF
TRBV5-1 CASSSTSGGTDTQYF
TRBV10-3 CAIRTQPAGPTGAFF
TRBV10-3 CAISEPGTGATNEQFF
TRBV7-2 CASSSSGGNSYEQYF
TRBV5-1 CASSLGVNEKLFF
TRBV28 CASSYFRQGGNQPQHF
TRBV6-1 CASSEGMGALNSPLHF
TRBV5-5 CASSLQQATDTQYF
TRBV18 CASSAQRIGELFF
TRBV5-6 CASSFDRGLGSPLHF
TRBV21-1 CASSVEERTKLLTGGPYF
TRBV6-6 CASTIRGEETQYF
TRBV28 CASSLWDGVSGANVLTF
TRBV11-2 CASSLDRGDGYTF
TRBV9 CASSVGQGAYEQYF
TRBV4-2 CASSQAGLNTEAFF
TRBV5-1 CASSLVQDAGYTF
TRBV2 CASSRVTNEKLFF
TRBV7-8 CASSSQGQSNEKLFF
TRBV5-1 CASSLGGRAYEQYF
TRBV11-2 CASSQTGRPMEKLFF
TRBV10-3 CAIQGDSYGYTF
TRBV28 CASSYGVGQGGVYEQYF
TRBV7-9 CASSLDWDNYGYTF
TRBV6-1 CASGGTRGAGGIYF
TRBV7-2 CASSREVGKVNEQFF
TRBV4-1 CASSQTPTAYSNQPQHF
TRBV7-2 CASSFKRDSQNYGYTF
TRBV7-9 CASSLGLERDNEQFF
TRBV7-8 CASSQDERGGGELFF